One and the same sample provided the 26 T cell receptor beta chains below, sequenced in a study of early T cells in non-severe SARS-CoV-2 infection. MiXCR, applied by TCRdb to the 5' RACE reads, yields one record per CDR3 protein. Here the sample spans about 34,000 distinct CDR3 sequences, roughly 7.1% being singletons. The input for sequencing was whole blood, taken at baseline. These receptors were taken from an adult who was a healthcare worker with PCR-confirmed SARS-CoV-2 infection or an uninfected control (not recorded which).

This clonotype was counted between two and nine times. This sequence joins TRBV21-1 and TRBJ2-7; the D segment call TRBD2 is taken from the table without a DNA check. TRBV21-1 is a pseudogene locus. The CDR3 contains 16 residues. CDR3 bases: TGTGCCAGCAGCAAAAGTTCTAGCGGGACCCCCCACGAGCAGTACGTC. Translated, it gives CASSKSSSGTPHEQYV.

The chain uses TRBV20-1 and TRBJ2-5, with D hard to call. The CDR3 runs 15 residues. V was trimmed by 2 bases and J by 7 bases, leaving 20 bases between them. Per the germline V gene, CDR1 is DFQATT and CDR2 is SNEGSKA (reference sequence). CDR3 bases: TGCAGTGCTAGACCGAGACATGCGCTCGGGTGGACCCAGTACTTC. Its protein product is CSARPRHALGWTQYF.

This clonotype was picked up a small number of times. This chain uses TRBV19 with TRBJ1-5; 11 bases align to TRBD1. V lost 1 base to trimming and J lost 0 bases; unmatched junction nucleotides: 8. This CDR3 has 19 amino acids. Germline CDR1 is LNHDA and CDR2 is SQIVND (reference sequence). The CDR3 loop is CASSIVRTGGLYSNQPQHF. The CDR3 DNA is TGTGCCAGTAGTATAGTTAGGACAGGGGGCTTGTATAGCAATCAGCCCCAGCATTTT.

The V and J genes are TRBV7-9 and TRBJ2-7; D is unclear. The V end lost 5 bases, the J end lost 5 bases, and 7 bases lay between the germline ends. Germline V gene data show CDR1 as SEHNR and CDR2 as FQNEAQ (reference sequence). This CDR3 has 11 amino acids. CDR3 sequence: CASSPQDEQYF. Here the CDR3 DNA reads TGTGCCAGCAGCCCTCAGGACGAGCAGTACTTC. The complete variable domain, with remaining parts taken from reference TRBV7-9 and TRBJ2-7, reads DTGVSQNPRHKITKRGQNVTFRCDPISEHNRLYWYRQTLGQGPEFLTYFQNEAQLEKSRLLSDRFSAERPKGSFSTLEIQRTEQGDSAMYLCASSPQDEQYFGPGTRLTVT.

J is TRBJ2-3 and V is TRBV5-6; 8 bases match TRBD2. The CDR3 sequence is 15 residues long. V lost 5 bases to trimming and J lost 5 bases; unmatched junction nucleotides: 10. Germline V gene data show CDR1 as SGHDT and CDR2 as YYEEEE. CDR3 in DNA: TGTGCCAGCAGTTTGACGGGGCTAGCGGGAGATACGCAGTATTTT. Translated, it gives CASSLTGLAGDTQYF.

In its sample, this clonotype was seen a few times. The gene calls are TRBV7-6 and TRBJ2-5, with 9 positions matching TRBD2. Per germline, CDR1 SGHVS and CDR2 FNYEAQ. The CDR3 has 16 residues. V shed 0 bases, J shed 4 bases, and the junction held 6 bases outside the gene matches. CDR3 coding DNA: TGTGCCAGCAGCTTAGCGCGGCGGGAGGGCCGAGAGACCCAGTACTTC. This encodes CASSLARREGRETQYF.

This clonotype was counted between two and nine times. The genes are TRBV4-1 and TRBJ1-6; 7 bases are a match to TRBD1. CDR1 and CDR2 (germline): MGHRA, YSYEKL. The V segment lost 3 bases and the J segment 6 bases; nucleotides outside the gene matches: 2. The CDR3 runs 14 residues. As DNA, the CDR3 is TGCGCCAGCAGCCACAACAGGGGTAATTCACCCCTCCACTTT. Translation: CASSHNRGNSPLHF.

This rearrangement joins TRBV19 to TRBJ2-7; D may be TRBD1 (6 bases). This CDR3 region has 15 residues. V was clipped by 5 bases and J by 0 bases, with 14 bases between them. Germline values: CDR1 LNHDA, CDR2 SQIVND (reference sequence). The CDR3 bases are TGTGCCAGTAGTGCCGCGACAGGCGGCTCCTACGAGCAGTACTTC. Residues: CASSAATGGSYEQYF.

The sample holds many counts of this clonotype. CDR3 protein: CASSLFGTGRREHQPQHF. The CDR3 nucleotides read TGTGCCAGCAGCTTATTCGGTACAGGGAGGCGGGAGCATCAGCCCCAGCATTTT. This rearrangement joins TRBV7-2 to TRBJ1-5; the D gene is possibly TRBD1 (6 bases). The CDR3 contains 18 residues. The V gene lost 2 bases and the J gene lost 5 bases, with 22 bases spanning the gap. Per the germline V gene, CDR1 is SGHTA and CDR2 is FQGNSA.

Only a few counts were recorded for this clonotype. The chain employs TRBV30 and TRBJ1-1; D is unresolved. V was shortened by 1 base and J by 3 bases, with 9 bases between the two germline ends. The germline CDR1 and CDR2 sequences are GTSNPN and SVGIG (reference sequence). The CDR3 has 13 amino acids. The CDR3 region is CAWSDSGYTEAFF. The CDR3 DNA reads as TGTGCCTGGAGTGACAGCGGTTACACTGAAGCTTTCTTT.

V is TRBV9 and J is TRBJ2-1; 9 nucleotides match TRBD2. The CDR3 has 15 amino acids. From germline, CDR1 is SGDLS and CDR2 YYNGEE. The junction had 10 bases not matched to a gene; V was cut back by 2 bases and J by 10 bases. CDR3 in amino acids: CASSVATSGWGEQFF. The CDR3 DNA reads TGTGCCAGCAGCGTCGCGACTAGCGGCTGGGGGGAGCAGTTCTTC.

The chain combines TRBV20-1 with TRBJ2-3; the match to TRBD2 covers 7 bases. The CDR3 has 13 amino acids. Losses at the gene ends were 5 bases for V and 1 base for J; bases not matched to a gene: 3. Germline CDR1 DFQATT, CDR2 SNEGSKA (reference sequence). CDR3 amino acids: CSARDYGTDTQYF. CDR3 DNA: TGCAGTGCTCGGGACTACGGCACAGATACGCAGTATTTT.

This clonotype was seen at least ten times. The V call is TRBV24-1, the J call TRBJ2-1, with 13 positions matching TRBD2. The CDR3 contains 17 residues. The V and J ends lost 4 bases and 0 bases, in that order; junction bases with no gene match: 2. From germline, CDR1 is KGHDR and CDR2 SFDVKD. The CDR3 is CATSDRTSGSSYNEQFF. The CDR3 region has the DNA TGTGCCACCAGTGACCGGACTAGCGGGAGCTCCTACAATGAGCAGTTCTTC.

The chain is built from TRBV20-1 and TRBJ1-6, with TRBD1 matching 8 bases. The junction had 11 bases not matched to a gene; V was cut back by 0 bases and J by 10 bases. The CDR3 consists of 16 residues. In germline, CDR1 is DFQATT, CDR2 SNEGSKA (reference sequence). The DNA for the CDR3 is TGCAGTGCTAGAGATCCCGGGACAGGAGGTCGGTCACCCCTCCACTTT. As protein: CSARDPGTGGRSPLHF.

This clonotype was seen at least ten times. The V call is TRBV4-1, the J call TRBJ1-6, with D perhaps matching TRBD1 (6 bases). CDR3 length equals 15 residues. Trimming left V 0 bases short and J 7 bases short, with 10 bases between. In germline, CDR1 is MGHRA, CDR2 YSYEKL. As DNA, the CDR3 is TGCGCCAGCAGCCAAGATTGGCAGGGGAATTCACCCCTCCACTTT. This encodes CASSQDWQGNSPLHF.

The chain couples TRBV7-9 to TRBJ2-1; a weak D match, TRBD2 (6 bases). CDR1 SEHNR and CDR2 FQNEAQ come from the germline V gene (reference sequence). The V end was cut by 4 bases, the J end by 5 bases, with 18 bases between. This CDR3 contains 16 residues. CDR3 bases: TGTGCCAGCAGCTCCCGGGACTTGGACCAGAACAATGAGCAGTTCTTC. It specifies CASSSRDLDQNNEQFF.

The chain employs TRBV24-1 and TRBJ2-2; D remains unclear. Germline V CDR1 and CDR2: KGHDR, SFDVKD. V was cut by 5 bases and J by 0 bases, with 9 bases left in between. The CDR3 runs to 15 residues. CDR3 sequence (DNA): TGTGCCACCAGTGTACGGCAGCCGAACACCGGGGAGCTGTTTTTT. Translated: CATSVRQPNTGELFF.

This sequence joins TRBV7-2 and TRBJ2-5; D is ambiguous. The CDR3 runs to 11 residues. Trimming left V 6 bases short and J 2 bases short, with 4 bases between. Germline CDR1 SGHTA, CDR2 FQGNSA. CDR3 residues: CASRSQETQYF. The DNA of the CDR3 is TGTGCCAGCAGGTCTCAAGAGACCCAGTACTTC.

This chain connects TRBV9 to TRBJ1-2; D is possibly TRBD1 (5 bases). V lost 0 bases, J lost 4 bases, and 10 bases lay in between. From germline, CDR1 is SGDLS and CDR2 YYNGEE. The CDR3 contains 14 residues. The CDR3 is CASSVDGGLYGYTF. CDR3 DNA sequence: TGTGCCAGCAGCGTAGACGGGGGACTCTATGGCTACACCTTC.

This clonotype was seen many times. The CDR3 reads CASSKVRDRYNEQFF. CDR3 sequence (DNA): TGTGCCAGCAGCAAAGTCAGGGACAGGTACAATGAGCAGTTCTTC. The chain employs TRBV21-1 and TRBJ2-1; the listed D gene, TRBD1, was not tested against the DNA. TRBV21-1 represents a pseudogene. The CDR3 has 15 residues.

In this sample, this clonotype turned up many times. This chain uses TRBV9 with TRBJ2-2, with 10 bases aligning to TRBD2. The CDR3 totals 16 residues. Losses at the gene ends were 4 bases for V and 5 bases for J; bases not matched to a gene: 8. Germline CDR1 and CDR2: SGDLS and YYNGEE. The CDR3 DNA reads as TGTGCCAGCAGCATCAGAGCGGGAGGGGAAACCGGGGAGCTGTTTTTT. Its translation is CASSIRAGGETGELFF. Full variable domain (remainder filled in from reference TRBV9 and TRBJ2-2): DSGVTQTPKHLITATGQRVTLRCSPRSGDLSVYWYQQSLDQGLQFLIQYYNGEERAKGNILERFSAQQFPDLHSELNLSSLELGDSALYFCASSIRAGGETGELFFGEGSRLTVL.

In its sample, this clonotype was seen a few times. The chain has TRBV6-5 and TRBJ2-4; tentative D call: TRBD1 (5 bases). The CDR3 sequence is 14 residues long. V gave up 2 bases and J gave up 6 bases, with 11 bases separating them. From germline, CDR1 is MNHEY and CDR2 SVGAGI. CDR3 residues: CASSYIGASNIQYF. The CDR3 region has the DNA TGTGCCAGCAGTTACATAGGGGCTTCAAACATTCAGTACTTC.

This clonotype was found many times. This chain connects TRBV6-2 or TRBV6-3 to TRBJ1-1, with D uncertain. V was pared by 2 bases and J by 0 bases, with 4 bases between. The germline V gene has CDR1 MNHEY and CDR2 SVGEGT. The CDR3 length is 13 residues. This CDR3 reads CASSYVLNTEAFF. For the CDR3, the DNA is TGTGCCAGCAGTTACGTTCTGAACACTGAAGCTTTCTTT.

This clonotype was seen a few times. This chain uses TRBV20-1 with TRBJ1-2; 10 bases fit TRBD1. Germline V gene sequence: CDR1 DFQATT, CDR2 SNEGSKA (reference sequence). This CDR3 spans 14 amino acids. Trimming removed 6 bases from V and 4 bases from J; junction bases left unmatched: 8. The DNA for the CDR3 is TGCAGTGCGAGACAGGGGGCGAGCGGCTATGGCTACACCTTC. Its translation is CSARQGASGYGYTF.

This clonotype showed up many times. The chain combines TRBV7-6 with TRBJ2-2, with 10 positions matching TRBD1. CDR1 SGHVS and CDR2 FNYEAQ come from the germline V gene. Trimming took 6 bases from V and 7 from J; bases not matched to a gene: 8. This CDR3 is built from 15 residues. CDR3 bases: TGTGCCAGCAGACAGGGACAGGGGTATGACGGGGAGCTGTTTTTT. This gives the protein CASRQGQGYDGELFF.

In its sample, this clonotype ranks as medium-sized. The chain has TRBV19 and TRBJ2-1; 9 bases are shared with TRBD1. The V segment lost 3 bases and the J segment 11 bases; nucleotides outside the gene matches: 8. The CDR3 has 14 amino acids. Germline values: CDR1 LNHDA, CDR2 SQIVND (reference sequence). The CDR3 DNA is TGTGCCAGTAGTATTGACGGGACAGGGTTTAAGCAGTTCTTC. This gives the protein CASSIDGTGFKQFF. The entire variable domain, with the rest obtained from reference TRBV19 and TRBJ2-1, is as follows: DGGITQSPKYLFRKEGQNVTLSCEQNLNHDAMYWYRQDPGQGLRLIYYSQIVNDFQKGDIAEGYSVSREKKESFPLTVTSAQKNPTAFYLCASSIDGTGFKQFFGPGTRLTVL.